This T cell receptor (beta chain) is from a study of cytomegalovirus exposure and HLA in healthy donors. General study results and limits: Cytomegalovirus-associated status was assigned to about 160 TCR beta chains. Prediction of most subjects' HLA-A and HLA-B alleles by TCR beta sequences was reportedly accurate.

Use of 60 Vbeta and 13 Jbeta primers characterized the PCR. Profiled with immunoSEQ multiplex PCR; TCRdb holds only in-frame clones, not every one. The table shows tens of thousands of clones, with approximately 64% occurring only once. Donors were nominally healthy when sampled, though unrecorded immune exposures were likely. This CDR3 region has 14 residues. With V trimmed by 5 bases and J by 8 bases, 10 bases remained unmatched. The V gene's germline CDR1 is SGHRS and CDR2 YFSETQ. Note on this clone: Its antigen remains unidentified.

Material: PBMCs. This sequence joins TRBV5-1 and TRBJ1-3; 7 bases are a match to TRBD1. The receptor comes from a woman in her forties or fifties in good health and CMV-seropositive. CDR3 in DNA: TGCGCCAGCAGGGAGACAGGGTTCGGGGACACCATATATTTT. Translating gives CASRETGFGDTIYF.